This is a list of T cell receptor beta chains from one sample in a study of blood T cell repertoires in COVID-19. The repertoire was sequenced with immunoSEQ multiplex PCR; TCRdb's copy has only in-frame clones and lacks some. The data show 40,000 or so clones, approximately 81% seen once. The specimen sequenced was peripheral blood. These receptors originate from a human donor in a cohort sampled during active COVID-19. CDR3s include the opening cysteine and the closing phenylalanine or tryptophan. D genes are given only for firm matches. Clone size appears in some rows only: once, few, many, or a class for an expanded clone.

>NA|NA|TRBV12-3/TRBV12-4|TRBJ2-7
TGTGCCAGCAGTTTTAACAGCCTCTACGAGCAGTACTTC
CASSFNSLYEQYF
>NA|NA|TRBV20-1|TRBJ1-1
TGCAGTGCTAGTCTCTTCGGGGTACGGAACACTGAAGCTTTCTTT
CSASLFGVRNTEAFF
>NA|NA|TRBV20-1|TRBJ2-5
TGCAGTGCTAGTAGAGTCGGCCAAGAGACCCAGTACTTC
CSASRVGQETQYF
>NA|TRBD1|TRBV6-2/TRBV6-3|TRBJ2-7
TGTGCCAGCAGCTATACAGGGGTCGAGCAGTACTTC
CASSYTGVEQYF
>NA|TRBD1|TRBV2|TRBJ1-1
TGTGCCAGCAGGGGACAGGGGGGTGAAGCTTTCTTT
CASRGQGGEAFF
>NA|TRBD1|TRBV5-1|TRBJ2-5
TGCGCCAGCAGCCCCCGGGACAGGGGCATCGAGACCCAGTACTTC
CASSPRDRGIETQYF
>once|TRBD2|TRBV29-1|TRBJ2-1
TGCAGTGTAGAGCGGGGGAGCATCTACAATGAGCAGTTCTTC
CSVERGSIYNEQFF
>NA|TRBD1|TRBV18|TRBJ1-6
TGTGCCAGCTCACCAAAGAATGGGACAGGGAGGGGATATTCACCCCTCCACTTT
CASSPKNGTGRGYSPLHF
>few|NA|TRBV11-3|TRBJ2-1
TGTGCCAGCAGCTTAGACGGGAGACTATACAATGAGCAGTTCTTC
CASSLDGRLYNEQFF
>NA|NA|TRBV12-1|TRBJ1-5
TGTGCCAGCAGGCCTACAGGGGGCAATCAGCCCCAGCATTTT
CASRPTGGNQPQHF
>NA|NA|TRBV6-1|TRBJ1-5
TGTGCCAGCAGTGAAAGGGGGGGACTTAAGGGGCAGGGAGGTGGGCAGCCCCAGCATTTT
CASSERGGLKGQGGGQPQHF
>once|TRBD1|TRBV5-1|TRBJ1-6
TGCGCCAGCAGCTTGACAGGGGAGGTGGATAATTCACCCCTCCACTTT
CASSLTGEVDNSPLHF
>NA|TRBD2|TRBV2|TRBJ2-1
TGTGCCAGCATTCTGACTAGCCGGGGGAGTGAGCAGTTCTTC
CASILTSRGSEQFF
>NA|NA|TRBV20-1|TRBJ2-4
TGCAGTGCTAGTGGAGGGTCCCTTGTAGCCAAAAACATTCAGTACTTC
CSASGGSLVAKNIQYF
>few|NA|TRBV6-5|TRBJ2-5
TGTGCCAGCAGTTCCCCGGGCCAAGAGACCCAGTACTTC
CASSSPGQETQYF
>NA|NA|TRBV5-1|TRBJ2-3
TGCGCCAGCAGCTTGGCCATAGTGAGGGATACGCAGTATTTT
CASSLAIVRDTQYF
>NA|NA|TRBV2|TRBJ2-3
TGTGCCAGCAGGGCCGGGATTAGCACAGATACGCAGTATTTT
CASRAGISTDTQYF
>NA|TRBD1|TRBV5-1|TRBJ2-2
TGCGCCAGCAGCTTAGGGGGCGGACCGAACACCGGGGAGCTGTTTTTT
CASSLGGGPNTGELFF
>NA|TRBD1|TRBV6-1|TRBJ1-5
TGTGCCAGCAGTGAAGCGATCGGGCAGGGGGGTCAGCCCCAGCATTTT
CASSEAIGQGGQPQHF
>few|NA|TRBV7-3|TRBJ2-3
TGTGCCAGCAGTCGCGGGGACTTGGGGCAGTATTTT
CASSRGDLGQYF
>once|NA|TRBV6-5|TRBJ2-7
TGTGCCAGCAGGGCCCCGGGGGACGAGCAGTACTTC
CASRAPGDEQYF
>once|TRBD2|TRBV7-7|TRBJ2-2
TGTGCCAGCAGCCGTAGCGGGCCCGGGGAGCTGTTTTTT
CASSRSGPGELFF
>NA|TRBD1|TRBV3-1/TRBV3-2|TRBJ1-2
TGTGCCAGCAGCCCACATAATACCGGGACAGGGGCTTATGGCTACACCTTC
CASSPHNTGTGAYGYTF
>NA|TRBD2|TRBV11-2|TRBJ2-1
TGTGCCAGCAGCTTAGGGACTAGCGGGGTCCCCTTCTTC
CASSLGTSGVPFF
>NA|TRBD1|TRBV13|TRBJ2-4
TGTGCCAGCAGCAAGGGGGCCCAGGGAGACATTCAGTACTTC
CASSKGAQGDIQYF
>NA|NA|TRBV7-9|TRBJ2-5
TGTGCCAGCAGCCAAGGTGGGGAACTAGGTGGAGAGACCCAGTACTTC
CASSQGGELGGETQYF
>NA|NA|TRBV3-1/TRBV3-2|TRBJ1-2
TGTGCCAGCAGCCAGGGGAGCAACTATGGCTACACCTTC
CASSQGSNYGYTF
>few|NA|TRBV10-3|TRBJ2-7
TGTGCCATCAAAGGAGCATCCTCCGGCGAGCAGTACTTC
CAIKGASSGEQYF
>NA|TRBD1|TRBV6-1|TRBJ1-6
TGTGCCAGCAGTGAAATGGACAGGGTAGGTTCACCCCTCCACTTT
CASSEMDRVGSPLHF
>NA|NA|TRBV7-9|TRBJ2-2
TGTGCCAGCACTCCCCCCATGAACACCGGGGAGCTGTTTTTT
CASTPPMNTGELFF
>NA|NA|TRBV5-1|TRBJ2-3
TGCGCCAGCAGCTTGGACAAACGCACAGATACGCAGTATTTT
CASSLDKRTDTQYF
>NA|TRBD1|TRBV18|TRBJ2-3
TGTGCCAGCTCAACAAGCCGACAGGGGGGCACAGATACGCAGTATTTT
CASSTSRQGGTDTQYF
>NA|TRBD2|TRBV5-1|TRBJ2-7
TGCGCCAGCAGGGACCCCTTGGGGGGGACCTACGAGCAGTACTTC
CASRDPLGGTYEQYF
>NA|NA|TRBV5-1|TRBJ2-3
TGCGCCAGCAGCTTATTGGCGGGGGCAAACACAGATACGCAGTATTTT
CASSLLAGANTDTQYF
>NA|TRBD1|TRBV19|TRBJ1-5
TGTGCCAGCCGGGACAGAGCCAATCAGCCCCAGCATTTT
CASRDRANQPQHF
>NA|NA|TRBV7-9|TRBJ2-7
TGTGCCAGCAGCCCCCGGGGACAAGGCTTAACCTACGAGCAGTACTTC
CASSPRGQGLTYEQYF
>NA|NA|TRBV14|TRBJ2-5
TGTGCCAGCAGACCATCCGGAGGGCCCCAAGAGACCCAGTACTTC
CASRPSGGPQETQYF
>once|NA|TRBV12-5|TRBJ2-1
TGTGCTAGTGGTTTGGATCAAACACAGGGTTCTGAGCAGTTCTTC
CASGLDQTQGSEQFF
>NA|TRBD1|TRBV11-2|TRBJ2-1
TGTGCCAGCAGCTCAAACAGGGGGTCCTACAATGAGCAGTTCTTC
CASSSNRGSYNEQFF
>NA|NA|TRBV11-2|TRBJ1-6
TGTGCCAGCAGCCCCCTCAGCTCCTATAATTCACCCCTCCACTTT
CASSPLSSYNSPLHF
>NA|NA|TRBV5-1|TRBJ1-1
TGCGCCAGCAGCTTGGAGCGGGTGAACACTGAAGCTTTCTTT
CASSLERVNTEAFF
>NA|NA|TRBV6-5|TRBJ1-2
TGTGCCAGCAGTTTGCAGGGGTTTGAGGGCTATGGCTACACCTTC
CASSLQGFEGYGYTF
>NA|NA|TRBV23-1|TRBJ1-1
TGCGCCAGCAGTCAATGTCCCGCCCGAGGCACTGAAGCTTTCTTT
CASSQCPARGTEAFF
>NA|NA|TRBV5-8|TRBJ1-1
TGTGCCAGCAGCCTAGGGCTCCGGGGCACTGAAGCTTTCTTT
CASSLGLRGTEAFF
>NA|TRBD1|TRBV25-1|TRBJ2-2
TGTGCCAGCAGTGAATTTAGGGGGCCGGGCGGGGAGCTGTTTTTT
CASSEFRGPGGELFF
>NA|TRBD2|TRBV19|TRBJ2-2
TGTGCCAGTAGTCCTCCGGGACTAGCGGGAGGGGACACCGGGGAGCTGTTTTTT
CASSPPGLAGGDTGELFF
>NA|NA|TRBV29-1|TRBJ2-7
TGCAGCGTTGGTCAGCCGGGGGAGCAGTACTTC
CSVGQPGEQYF
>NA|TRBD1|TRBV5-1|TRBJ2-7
TGCGCCAGCAGCATGCGGACAGGCAACTACGAGCAGTACTTC
CASSMRTGNYEQYF
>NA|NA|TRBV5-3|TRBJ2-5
TGTGCCAGAAGCCAACCGGGAGAGCGGCGGGAGACCCAGTACTTC
CARSQPGERRETQYF
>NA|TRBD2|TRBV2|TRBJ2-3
TGTGCCAGCACGGGCTCTACGGGGGGTCCAGATACGCAGTATTTT
CASTGSTGGPDTQYF
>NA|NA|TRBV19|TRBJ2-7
TGTGCCAGTAGTGTACGGGACAAAAAATACGAGCAGTACTTC
CASSVRDKKYEQYF
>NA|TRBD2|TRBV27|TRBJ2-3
TGTGCCACCGGACTAGCGGGGAGCACAGATACGCAGTATTTT
CATGLAGSTDTQYF
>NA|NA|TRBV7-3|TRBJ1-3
TGTGCCAGCAGCTTAAATGGGCTCTACTCTGGAAACACCATATATTTT
CASSLNGLYSGNTIYF
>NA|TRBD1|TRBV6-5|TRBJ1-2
TGTGCCAGCACGGGAGGACAGGGTTATGGGGGCTACACCTTC
CASTGGQGYGGYTF
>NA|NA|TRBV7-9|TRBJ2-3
TGTGCCAGCAGTCAACTCTACACAGATACGCAGTATTTT
CASSQLYTDTQYF